Below, one T cell receptor beta chain is given with its context. Its antigen is unidentified. A single base separates this from a much larger clone, so it may be a read error. This sample stems from a study of T cells in Graves' hyperthyroidism and ophthalmopathy. General study findings and limits: Appearing also in blood were most of the thyroid clonotypes expanded above 0.001.

Together with thyroid ultrasound, orbital computed tomography, serum thyroxine and TRAb, clinical symptoms were used for diagnoses. Amplified regions were TCR beta CDR3 sequences from RNA transcripts. Primed by the HTBI set, a first-round RT-PCR was run on the TCR CDR3. One entry per CDR3 protein, called by TCRdb with MiXCR from the multiplex PCR reads. Here the sample spans 200,000 to 250,000 distinct CDR3 sequences, less than 20% being singletons. With 0 bases clipped from V and 2 bases from J, the junction kept 1 base outside the gene matches. In germline, CDR1 is MNHNS, CDR2 SASEGT. This CDR3 spans 16 amino acids.

The origin of this receptor is a young woman with Graves' ophthalmopathy. The chain joins TRBV6-1 to TRBJ2-3; 11 bases agree with TRBD2. The sequencing sample was made of blood. In DNA form, the CDR3 reads TGTGCCAGCAGTGAAGCTAGCGGGGGGGACACAGATACGCAGTATTTT. Encoded protein: CASSEASGGDTDTQYF.